This is a list of T cell receptor beta chains from one sample in a study of blood T cell dynamics during melanoma immunotherapy. Sequenced by immunoSEQ multiplex PCR; TCRdb stores in-frame clones only, minus some. The sample includes several thousand clones, approximately 84% of them seen just once. Material: blood, obtained from a patient treated with checkpoint blockade. The source of these receptors is a human donor with melanoma. Some clones in this sample may be carry-over from other donors' samples. Each CDR3 is given with its conserved first and last residue. A D gene is named only where the DNA matches it firmly. A clone size is listed for some rows: how often the clone was seen (once, few, many), or a class if it is expanded.

v_gene	d_gene	abundance	j_gene	CDR3aa	CDR3nt
TRBV20-1	-	-	TRBJ1-4	CSAKQFEKLFF	TGCAGTGCTAAACAGTTCGAAAAACTGTTTTTT
TRBV6-1	-	-	TRBJ2-1	CASSANRENEQFF	TGTGCCAGCAGTGCTAACAGGGAGAATGAGCAGTTCTTC
TRBV7-9	TRBD2	-	TRBJ2-4	CARRGEENIQYF	TGTGCCAGACGGGGGGAAGAAAACATTCAGTACTTC
TRBV28	TRBD1	-	TRBJ2-7	CASTSGTGRPHEQYF	TGTGCCAGCACCTCCGGGACAGGTAGACCCCACGAGCAGTACTTC
TRBV5-6	-	-	TRBJ2-2	CASSLSVNTGELFF	TGTGCCAGCAGCTTGTCCGTAAACACCGGGGAGCTGTTTTTT
TRBV7-8	-	-	TRBJ2-7	CASGRGAVEQYF	TGTGCCAGCGGGAGGGGGGCCGTCGAGCAGTACTTC
TRBV5-1	TRBD1	-	TRBJ2-5	CASSLERIGQGQETQYF	TGCGCCAGCAGCTTGGAGCGAATCGGACAGGGCCAAGAGACCCAGTACTTC
TRBV2	-	-	TRBJ2-2	CASALGRPNTGELFF	TGTGCCAGCGCTCTGGGCCGGCCGAACACCGGGGAGCTGTTTTTT
TRBV7-3	TRBD1	once	TRBJ2-5	CASSLGRGRGEETQYF	TGTGCCAGCAGCTTAGGCAGGGGGCGAGGGGAAGAGACCCAGTACTTC
TRBV7-2	-	-	TRBJ1-5	CASSLGLPAQPQHF	TGTGCCAGCAGCTTAGGGCTTCCGGCTCAGCCCCAGCATTTT
TRBV5-1	TRBD1	-	TRBJ1-4	CASSPDRGNEKLFF	TGCGCCAGCAGCCCGGACAGGGGGAATGAAAAACTGTTTTTT
TRBV21-1	-	-	TRBJ2-1	CASSKGEGIEQFF	TGTGCCAGCAGCAAAGGGGAGGGTATTGAGCAGTTCTTC
TRBV11-2	-	-	TRBJ1-3	CASSQETRVSGNTIYF	TGTGCCAGCAGCCAAGAGACCAGGGTCTCTGGAAACACCATATATTTT
TRBV13	-	-	TRBJ2-3	CASSVKQGSSTDTQYF	TGTGCCAGCAGCGTGAAACAGGGATCTAGCACAGATACGCAGTATTTT
TRBV28	-	-	TRBJ1-1	CATYRAPMNTEAFF	TGTGCCACTTACAGGGCCCCTATGAACACTGAAGCTTTCTTT
TRBV7-3	TRBD2	-	TRBJ2-2	CASSQSSVGIAGTGELFF	TGTGCCAGCAGCCAATCTTCTGTTGGGATAGCGGGAACCGGGGAGCTGTTTTTT
TRBV27	-	-	TRBJ2-1	CASSPTEITYNEQFF	TGTGCCAGCAGCCCGACTGAGATAACCTACAATGAGCAGTTCTTC
TRBV12-1	-	few	TRBJ1-1	CASSPSQGGSTEAFF	TGTGCCAGCAGCCCGAGCCAAGGTGGGAGCACTGAAGCTTTCTTT
TRBV4-1	-	-	TRBJ2-3	CASSLIGLDTQYF	TGCGCCAGCAGCCTGATCGGACTGGATACGCAGTATTTT